Detailed here is one T cell receptor (beta chain). Its antigen is currently unknown. These data originate in a study of beta chain features in type 1 diabetes. General study points: Shortening of TCRB CDR3s, moderate but significant, appeared in all four CD4+ subsets of Type 1 diabetes patients.

The V end was cut by 1 base, the J end by 9 bases, with 13 bases between. Germline V lookup: CDR1 PRHDT, CDR2 FYEKMQ (reference sequence). The CDR3 consists of 14 residues. Expressed TCRB transcripts got sequenced, as all isolated RNA was reverse transcribed. Using immunoSEQ multiplex PCR, the repertoire was profiled, and TCRdb retains in-frame clones only, with some absent. The data contain 200,000 to 250,000 clones, more than 9% of them singletons. The specimen sequenced was naive CD4+ T cells from blood. This TCR was sampled from a woman in her late teens or twenties in good health. The chain uses TRBV13 and TRBJ2-1; perhaps TRBD1 as D (6 bases). The CDR3 here is CASSLAPGAREQFF. The CDR3 DNA reads TGTGCCAGCAGCTTAGCGCCAGGGGCCCGTGAGCAGTTCTTC.